This TCR beta chain was profiled in a study of CD8+ T cells in alopecia areata. Study outcomes and limitations: Higher clonality was seen in lesional scalp than in normal scalp, especially in alopecia totalis/universalis. Normal skin's resident alphabeta T cells are sequenced alongside lesional scalp T cells.

V lost 4 bases and J lost 4; bases outside the gene matches: 3. Germline CDR1 and CDR2: SQVTM and ANQGSEA. The CDR3 extends over 12 amino acids. This clone was recorded only once. Its matching antigen is unknown. The same CDR3 arises from other DNA sequences in this sample as well. Investigators isolated RNA and reverse transcribed it into cDNA to act as the sequencing template. Generated by immunoSEQ multiplex PCR, the TCRdb table keeps only in-frame clones and is missing some. In the table there are about 150,000 clones, around 57% of which are singletons. Sequencing was carried out using CD4+ T cells sorted from blood. The chain links TRBV29-1 to TRBJ2-5; the match to TRBD1 covers 7 bases. The sequence came from a human donor in good health. Here the CDR3 reads CSVGRGRETQYF. CDR3 DNA: TGCAGCGTTGGCAGGGGGAGAGAGACCCAGTACTTC.